The clone carrying this T cell receptor beta chain has just a few counts. J lost 1 base, V lost 6 bases, and 3 bases had no gene match. The germline V gene has CDR1 MNHEY and CDR2 SMNVEV (reference sequence). The CDR3 spans 14 residues. Using immunoSEQ multiplex PCR, the repertoire was profiled, and TCRdb retains in-frame clones only, with some absent. Of about 200,000 clones listed, 75% to 90% are singletons. The sample is drawn from a study of blood T cell repertoires in COVID-19. Study overall: Sites in the United States, Italy and Spain provided acute and convalescent COVID-19 samples.

This chain connects TRBV27 to TRBJ1-5; 7 bases fit TRBD1. Material: PBMCs or T cells enriched from blood (not recorded which). This clonotype was sampled from a woman aged 25 to 39 who had been exposed to COVID-19. The CDR3 nucleotides are TGTGCCAGCAGAAAGGGGGCGAGCAATCAGCCCCAGCATTTT. Translated: CASRKGASNQPQHF.